This passage covers 3 T cell receptor beta chains from one sample sequenced in a study of blood T cell repertoires in COVID-19. The method was immunoSEQ multiplex PCR; TCRdb's version includes in-frame clones alone and lacks a portion of them. The table shows approximately 170,000 clones, with 70% to 90% occurring only once. Sequenced input: peripheral blood. The receptor set was obtained from a woman between 55 and 75 years old with COVID-19, enrolled during active disease.

The chain combines TRBV19 with TRBJ1-6; TRBD1 agrees at 7 bases. Germline V CDR1 and CDR2: LNHDA, SQIVND (reference sequence). J gave up 6 bases and V 7 bases, and 15 bases lay outside the gene matches. This CDR3 is 17 amino acids long. The DNA for the CDR3 is TGTGCCAGTACCGGGACAGCCCCCGCTCTACCTAATTCACCCCTCCACTTT. It yields the protein CASTGTAPALPNSPLHF.

This chain connects TRBV13 to TRBJ1-2, with 8 bases aligning to TRBD1. Germline CDR1 is PRHDT and CDR2 is FYEKMQ (reference sequence). The CDR3 extends over 14 amino acids. J lost 7 bases, V lost 4 bases, and 8 bases had no gene match. CDR3 DNA: TGTGCCAGCAGCTATACCTGGACAGGGACTGGCTACACCTTC. Protein product: CASSYTWTGTGYTF.

This sequence joins TRBV6-1 and TRBJ1-2; D may be TRBD1 (6 bases). This CDR3 is built from 14 residues. CDR1 and CDR2 from the germline V gene are MNHNS and SASEGT. The germline V and J ends were trimmed by 0 bases and 8 bases, with 13 bases remaining between them. CDR3 bases: TGTGCCAGCAGTGAAGCGGGAGGGGGTTACGGCTACACCTTC. It yields the protein CASSEAGGGYGYTF.